The 17 T cell receptor beta chains given below trace back to one sample, sequenced in a study of blood T cell repertoires in COVID-19. Clones were read by immunoSEQ multiplex PCR, and TCRdb kept only the in-frame ones, dropping some. The sample lists roughly 160,000 clones; approximately 81% were seen once. The sequencing input was PBMCs or T cells enriched from blood (not recorded which). The receptor set was obtained from a man aged 60 to 69 who had recovered from COVID-19.

The chain joins TRBV7-9 to TRBJ2-3, with D perhaps TRBD1 (7 bases). Per germline, CDR1 SEHNR and CDR2 FQNEAQ (reference sequence). The V and J ends lost 1 base and 1 base respectively, with 21 bases between them. The CDR3 loop spans 19 amino acids. In nucleotides, the CDR3 is TGTGCCAGCAGCTTAGAGGTCAGGGGGGTCCCCTTGGGCACAGATACGCAGTATTTT. It encodes CASSLEVRGVPLGTDTQYF.

The J gene is TRBJ1-6, the V gene TRBV6-5; a weak D match, TRBD1 (6 bases). CDR3 size: 14 residues. The germline V and J ends were trimmed by 2 bases and 6 bases, with 8 bases remaining between them. Germline V gives CDR1 MNHEY, CDR2 SVGAGI. This CDR3 reads CASSYTGTNSPLHF. CDR3 DNA: TGTGCCAGCAGTTACACAGGGACTAATTCACCCCTCCACTTT.

In this sample, this clone turned up once. The chain uses TRBV5-1 and TRBJ2-7, with 12 bases identical to TRBD1. Germline V gives CDR1 SGHRS, CDR2 YFSETQ. The CDR3 loop spans 16 amino acids. V shed 6 bases and J 6 bases; nucleotides not matched to a gene: 13. CDR3 sequence (DNA): TGCGCCAGCACTTGGTCGAGGGGGACAGGGGGCGGCGAGCAGTACTTC. This codes for CASTWSRGTGGGEQYF.

The J gene is TRBJ1-3, the V gene TRBV5-1, with TRBD1 identical over 10 bases. V was clipped by 5 bases and J by 2 bases; unmatched bases: 7. The CDR3 contains 16 residues. CDR1 and CDR2 from the germline V gene are SGHRS and YFSETQ. The CDR3 here is CASRLDRGLAGNTIYF. CDR3 sequence (DNA): TGCGCCAGCAGATTAGACAGGGGGCTGGCTGGAAACACCATATATTTT.

This chain links TRBV15 with TRBJ1-2; 7 nucleotides align to TRBD1. J lost 0 bases, V lost 0 bases, and 4 bases had no gene match. The CDR3 contains 16 residues. Germline CDR1 LNHNV, CDR2 YYDKDF (reference sequence). The DNA of the CDR3 is TGTGCCACCAGCAGAGAGGGACAGTGGGCTAACTATGGCTACACCTTC. Its protein is CATSREGQWANYGYTF.

J is TRBJ2-1 and V is TRBV5-6; 11 nucleotides agree with TRBD2. Germline V CDR1 and CDR2: SGHDT, YYEEEE. CDR3 size: 17 residues. J lost 2 bases, V lost 4 bases, and 8 bases had no gene match. The CDR3 here is CASSKETSGDTYNEQFF. Here the CDR3 DNA reads TGTGCCAGCAGCAAGGAGACTAGCGGGGACACCTACAATGAGCAGTTCTTC.

This sequence joins TRBV6-1 and TRBJ1-2; 10 nucleotides line up with TRBD1. CDR3 size: 17 residues. V was pared by 0 bases and J by 4 bases, with 8 bases of the junction left unmatched. Looked up from germline, CDR1 is MNHNS and CDR2 is SASEGT. DNA of the CDR3: TGTGCCAGCAGTGAAGCGCGTGAGACAGGGGGCGGCTATGGCTACACCTTC. The encoded protein is CASSEARETGGGYGYTF.

This chain uses TRBV11-2 with TRBJ2-7; the D gene is possibly TRBD2 (6 bases). The CDR3 contains 13 residues. Per the germline V gene, CDR1 is SGHAT and CDR2 is FQNNGV. V lost 8 bases to trimming and J lost 7 bases, with 18 bases between them. In nucleotides, the CDR3 is TGTGCCAGCCGGAGGGCGGCCGCGGGAGAGCAGTACTTC. Encoded protein: CASRRAAAGEQYF.

The V call is TRBV12-3 or TRBV12-4, the J call TRBJ1-2; D is perhaps TRBD1 (5 bases). The length of the CDR3 is 12 residues. With 3 bases removed from V and 4 bases from J, the gap between germline ends came to 6 bases. The CDR3 is CASSFGGYGYTF. The CDR3 DNA reads TGTGCCAGCAGTTTCGGGGGCTATGGCTACACCTTC.

This sequence joins TRBV27 and TRBJ2-3; 8 nucleotides align to TRBD1. CDR1 is MNHEY and CDR2 is SMNVEV in the germline V gene (reference sequence). The V gene end was trimmed by 7 bases and the J gene end by 0 bases; junction bases not matched to a gene: 12. The CDR3 has 17 amino acids. The CDR3 nucleotides read TGTGCCAGCATGGACAGGGTGTCCTTCATGAGCACAGATACGCAGTATTTT. It yields the protein CASMDRVSFMSTDTQYF.

This clone was counted many times. The chain joins TRBV7-9 to TRBJ1-1; 7 bases are a match to TRBD1. Germline-derived CDR1 and CDR2 are SEHNR and FQNEAQ (reference sequence). The CDR3 covers 12 residues. The trim removed 4 bases at V and 6 bases at J, leaving 2 bases unmatched. CDR3 nucleotides: TGTGCCAGCAGCTCCCAGGGGGCTGAAGCTTTCTTT. Protein product: CASSSQGAEAFF.

A few counts support this clone. The chain joins TRBV5-1 to TRBJ2-7; the match to TRBD1 covers 7 bases. The CDR3 contains 14 residues. Germline V gene data show CDR1 as SGHRS and CDR2 as YFSETQ. Trimming cost V 1 base and J 3 bases; bases outside gene matches: 4. The CDR3 here is CASSLTGDVYEQYF. The CDR3 DNA is TGCGCCAGCAGCTTGACAGGGGACGTCTACGAGCAGTACTTC.

The V and J genes are TRBV4-2 and TRBJ2-3; 12 bases are a match to TRBD2. The germline CDR1 and CDR2 sequences are LGHNA and YNFKEQ. J was trimmed by 0 bases and V by 3 bases; bases with no gene match: 13. The CDR3 runs 20 residues. CDR3 sequence (DNA): TGTGCCAGCAGCCATCCGGGACTAGCGGGCGACACGTCCAGCACAGATACGCAGTATTTT. It yields the protein CASSHPGLAGDTSSTDTQYF.

The CDR3 reads CASSQYRGQGSTDTQYF. For the CDR3, the DNA is TGTGCCAGCAGCCAATACAGGGGGCAGGGGTCGACAGATACGCAGTATTTT. The chain uses TRBV7-3 and TRBJ2-3, with 9 bases matching TRBD1. The CDR3 is made up of 17 amino acids. With V trimmed by 5 bases and J by 3 bases, 12 bases remained unmatched. CDR1 and CDR2 from the germline V gene are SGHTA and FQGTGA.

V gene TRBV7-2 combines with J gene TRBJ1-2; D gene uncertain. Trimming removed 5 bases at V and 4 bases at J, with 8 bases between. The CDR3 has 12 amino acids. Germline loops: CDR1 SGHTA, CDR2 FQGNSA. In DNA form, the CDR3 reads TGTGCCAGCAGCCCGGTCGTCTATGGCTACACCTTC. Encoded protein: CASSPVVYGYTF.

This CDR3 reads CASSQGTDHYGYTF. The CDR3 DNA follows: TGTGCCAGCAGCCAAGGGACAGATCACTATGGCTACACCTTC. The gene calls are TRBV3-1 (or the pseudogene TRBV3-2) and TRBJ1-2, with D perhaps matching TRBD1 (6 bases). V was clipped by 1 base and J by 3 bases, with 9 bases between them. This CDR3 spans 14 amino acids. Germline V CDR1 and CDR2: LGHDT, YNNKEL (reference sequence).

The chain combines TRBV29-1 with TRBJ2-7; TRBD2 agrees at 7 bases. Trimming removed 6 bases from V and 5 bases from J; junction bases left unmatched: 4. This CDR3 contains 11 residues. Germline-derived CDR1 and CDR2 are SQVTM and ANQGSEA. The CDR3 coding sequence is TGCAGCGTGGGGGGAGGGCACGAGCAGTACTTC. It codes for CSVGGGHEQYF.